These 27 T cell receptor beta chains originate from one sample sequenced in a study of blood T cell repertoires in COVID-19. Profiling relied on immunoSEQ multiplex PCR, and the TCRdb table lists in-frame clones only, not all of them. The sample has 130,000 to 150,000 clones; over 70% are singletons. The sample consisted of peripheral blood. Receptors were obtained from a man between 65 and 85 years old who had recovered from COVID-19.

V and J are TRBV10-2 and TRBJ2-1, with D perhaps matching TRBD2 (6 bases). Germline loops: CDR1 WSHSY, CDR2 SAAADI. Trimming removed 2 bases from V and 3 bases from J, with 11 bases in between. The CDR3 runs to 15 residues. CDR3 nucleotide sequence: TGCGCCAGCAGTGAGGCGGGGTCTTACTACAATGAGCAGTTCTTC. Its translation: CASSEAGSYYNEQFF.

The chain uses TRBV30 and TRBJ1-2, with 9 positions matching TRBD1. V lost 2 bases, J lost 7 bases, and 8 bases stayed unmatched. The CDR3 sequence is 14 residues long. Germline V CDR1 and CDR2: GTSNPN, SVGIG (reference sequence). CDR3 bases: TGTGCCTGGAGTCCCTGGACAGGGGAAGGTGGCTACACCTTC. This translates into CAWSPWTGEGGYTF.

The V gene is TRBV24-1, the J gene TRBJ2-5; 14 bases match TRBD2. This CDR3 contains 15 residues. Trimming cost V 2 bases and J 8 bases; bases outside gene matches: 3. Germline V gives CDR1 KGHDR, CDR2 SFDVKD. The CDR3 nucleotides read TGTGCCACCAGTGATTCGACTAGCGGGAGGGACACCCAGTACTTC. This sequence encodes CATSDSTSGRDTQYF.

The chain employs TRBV12-5 and TRBJ2-7; 8 bases match TRBD2. Germline V gene data show CDR1 as LGHNT and CDR2 as FRNRAP. V lost 3 bases and J lost 9; bases outside the gene matches: 13. The CDR3 extends over 15 amino acids. CDR3 DNA: TGTGCTAGTGGTTTTGGGGGGACTAGGGGATATTTGCAGTACTTC. Translating gives CASGFGGTRGYLQYF.

This rearrangement joins TRBV20-1 to TRBJ2-3, with D possibly matching TRBD2 (6 bases). The germline V and J ends were trimmed by 3 bases and 3 bases, with 22 bases remaining between them. CDR3 length equals 17 residues. Germline V gene data show CDR1 as DFQATT and CDR2 as SNEGSKA (reference sequence). The CDR3 DNA follows: TGCAGTGCTAGTTATGTAGCGGACCCATATGTAACAGATACGCAGTATTTT. Translated: CSASYVADPYVTDTQYF.

This clone came up once. J is TRBJ1-4 and V is TRBV13; D remains ambiguous. This CDR3 has 15 residues. The V and J ends lost 1 base and 3 bases respectively, with 9 bases between them. Germline CDR1 reads PRHDT; CDR2 reads FYEKMQ (reference sequence). The CDR3 region has the DNA TGTGCCAGCAGCTTAGTCGGTTCTGCTAATGAAAAACTGTTTTTT. This sequence encodes CASSLVGSANEKLFF.

J is TRBJ2-5 and V is TRBV5-6; 9 bases line up with TRBD1. Trimming took 3 bases from V and 5 from J; bases not matched to a gene: 2. CDR1 is SGHDT, CDR2 YYEEEE, per germline. There are 13 residues in the CDR3. The CDR3 is CASSSTGGETQYF. DNA for the CDR3: TGTGCCAGCAGCTCGACAGGGGGGGAGACCCAGTACTTC.

CDR3: CASSQVTSGRHTGELFF. As DNA, the CDR3 is TGTGCCAGCAGCCAAGTAACTAGCGGGAGACACACCGGGGAGCTGTTTTTT. V gene TRBV4-2 combines with J gene TRBJ2-2; TRBD2 matches at 11 bases. Trimming cost V 1 base and J 3 bases; bases outside gene matches: 4. The CDR3 is 17 amino acids. Germline V gives CDR1 LGHNA, CDR2 YNFKEQ.

The CDR3 DNA is TGTGCCAGCAGCTCACAGGGGACTGAAGCTTTCTTT. This codes for CASSSQGTEAFF. The V and J genes are TRBV2 and TRBJ1-1; 7 bases line up with TRBD1. CDR3 length: 12 residues. Germline V CDR1 and CDR2: SNHLY, FYNNEI. V lost 6 bases and J lost 5; bases outside the gene matches: 3.

The chain joins TRBV28 to TRBJ1-3, with D hard to call. V was trimmed by 6 bases and J by 0 bases, leaving 15 bases between them. Germline V CDR1 and CDR2: MDHEN, SYDVKM. There are 16 residues in the CDR3. The CDR3 protein is CASSSITPSSGNTIYF. The CDR3 DNA reads as TGTGCCAGCAGCTCAATTACCCCTAGCTCTGGAAACACCATATATTTT.

This clone was recorded a few times. The chain joins TRBV7-2 to TRBJ2-7; 10 bases align to TRBD1. Germline V CDR1 and CDR2: SGHTA, FQGNSA. CDR3 length: 15 amino acids. V lost 1 base and J lost 5; bases outside the gene matches: 5. The CDR3: CASSLVGTGAHEQYF. CDR3 nucleotide sequence: TGTGCCAGCAGCTTAGTCGGGACAGGGGCCCACGAGCAGTACTTC.

The CDR3 region is CASSEQGADYNEQFF. The CDR3 DNA sequence: TGTGCCAGCAGTGAACAGGGGGCCGACTACAATGAGCAGTTCTTC. This sequence joins TRBV2 and TRBJ2-1; 8 nucleotides align to TRBD1. Germline V lookup: CDR1 SNHLY, CDR2 FYNNEI. Trimming removed 2 bases from V and 3 bases from J; junction bases left unmatched: 3. CDR3 length equals 15 residues.

The genes are TRBV3-1 (or the pseudogene TRBV3-2) and TRBJ2-1, with 9 bases fitting TRBD2. V shed 4 bases and J 4 bases; nucleotides not matched to a gene: 8. The CDR3 loop spans 16 amino acids. Germline CDR1 reads LGHDT; CDR2 reads YNNKEL (reference sequence). CDR3 sequence (DNA): TGTGCCAGCAGCCTGCCGGGAGCGGGAGGATACAATGAGCAGTTCTTC. It translates to CASSLPGAGGYNEQFF.

The rearrangement uses TRBV15 and TRBJ2-2, with D unresolved. The CDR3 loop spans 15 amino acids. The germline V and J ends were trimmed by 4 bases and 1 base, with 10 bases remaining between them. CDR1 LNHNV and CDR2 YYDKDF come from the germline V gene (reference sequence). The CDR3, as DNA: TGTGCCACCAGCAAACGCGGAGAGAACACCGGGGAGCTGTTTTTT. This codes for CATSKRGENTGELFF.

The V and J genes are TRBV29-1 and TRBJ2-7; maybe TRBD2 (6 bases). V shed 5 bases and J shed 6 bases, with 17 bases lying between them. CDR3 length: 13 residues. CDR1 is SQVTM, CDR2 ANQGSEA, per germline. This CDR3 reads CSVKQYLGGEQYF. The CDR3 DNA reads as TGCAGCGTTAAGCAATACCTGGGGGGCGAGCAGTACTTC.

V usage is TRBV11-2 and J usage is TRBJ2-7; D perhaps matches TRBD1 (6 bases). This CDR3 has 15 residues. Trimming shortened V by 1 base and J by 2 bases, and 12 bases separated the two germline ends. The germline gives CDR1 SGHAT, CDR2 FQNNGV. CDR3 DNA: TGTGCCAGCAGCTTAGGGGCCGGGACAACCTACGAGCAGTACTTC. This codes for CASSLGAGTTYEQYF.

This clone was found many times. The chain recombines TRBV19 with TRBJ2-7; 7 bases map to TRBD1. Germline lookup yields CDR1 LNHDA and CDR2 SQIVND (reference sequence). The CDR3 length is 13 residues. The J segment lost 5 bases and the V segment lost 11 bases, leaving 12 bases of the junction unmatched. For the CDR3, the DNA is TGTGCCCCCAGTGGGACAGAAATCCACGAGCAGTACTTC. It specifies CAPSGTEIHEQYF.

V gene TRBV5-1 combines with J gene TRBJ2-1; D may be TRBD2 (6 bases). The germline V gene has CDR1 SGHRS and CDR2 YFSETQ. The CDR3 contains 14 residues. The V and J ends lost 4 bases and 5 bases respectively, with 13 bases between them. This CDR3 reads CASSTGTGDNEQFF. The CDR3 DNA sequence: TGCGCCAGCAGCACGGGTACGGGGGACAATGAGCAGTTCTTC.

This chain joins TRBV10-2 and TRBJ1-5, with 8 bases fitting TRBD1. The J segment lost 6 bases and the V segment lost 8 bases, leaving 12 bases of the junction unmatched. The V gene's germline CDR1 is WSHSY and CDR2 SAAADI. The CDR3 covers 15 residues. The CDR3 sequence: CASGNRTGPRQPQHF. The CDR3 bases are TGCGCCAGCGGTAATAGGACAGGGCCACGTCAGCCCCAGCATTTT.

This rearrangement joins TRBV19 to TRBJ2-7, with D possibly being TRBD1 (7 bases). The CDR3 is made up of 17 amino acids. Germline CDR1 reads LNHDA; CDR2 reads SQIVND (reference sequence). Trimming cost V 3 bases and J 0 bases, with 18 bases left between them. In DNA form, the CDR3 reads TGTGCCAGTAGTATCTTTAGGGCGGGACAGAGCTCCTACGAGCAGTACTTC. The encoded protein is CASSIFRAGQSSYEQYF.

The V gene is TRBV9, the J gene TRBJ2-2; TRBD1 aligns across 12 bases. The V and J ends lost 2 bases and 5 bases, in that order; junction bases with no gene match: 7. Per germline, CDR1 SGDLS and CDR2 YYNGEE. The CDR3 is made up of 17 amino acids. The CDR3 sequence: CASSVRDRGLQTGELFF. Here the CDR3 DNA reads TGTGCCAGCAGCGTCCGGGACAGGGGGCTACAAACCGGGGAGCTGTTTTTT.

This chain connects TRBV5-4 to TRBJ2-1; 8 bases line up with TRBD2. The CDR3 length is 15 residues. Unmatched junction bases numbered 5, after V lost 0 bases and J lost 6 bases. CDR1 SGHNT and CDR2 YYREEE come from the germline V gene (reference sequence). The CDR3 sequence: CASSLGDSGTNEQFF. The CDR3 DNA sequence: TGTGCCAGCAGCTTGGGCGATAGCGGGACCAATGAGCAGTTCTTC.

The chain joins TRBV4-1 to TRBJ2-5; a possible D gene is TRBD2 (5 bases). V was clipped by 1 base and J by 5 bases, with 20 bases between them. CDR3 length: 17 residues. Germline V gives CDR1 MGHRA, CDR2 YSYEKL. CDR3 coding DNA: TGCGCCAGCAGCCAAGGGACGGCCCGGGGAATGGGGGAGACCCAGTACTTC. This encodes CASSQGTARGMGETQYF.

The rearrangement joins TRBV18 to TRBJ2-7, with a possible D match to TRBD1 (5 bases). V dropped 2 bases and J dropped 1 base, with 9 bases sitting between them. The CDR3 is 14 amino acids. Looked up from germline, CDR1 is KGHSH and CDR2 is LQKENI. The CDR3 spells CASSPSAGSYEQYF. CDR3 bases: TGTGCCAGCTCACCATCCGCAGGGTCCTACGAGCAGTACTTC.

The V and J genes are TRBV12-5 and TRBJ2-2; perhaps TRBD1 as D (6 bases). Germline V lookup: CDR1 LGHNT, CDR2 FRNRAP. Trimming shortened V by 3 bases and J by 7 bases, and 21 bases separated the two germline ends. CDR3 length equals 17 residues. Here the CDR3 DNA reads TGTGCTAGTGGTTTAGACAGACAGGCGGGTCGAAGCGGGGAGCTGTTTTTT. This sequence encodes CASGLDRQAGRSGELFF.

The chain combines TRBV28 with TRBJ2-1; TRBD2 matches at 7 bases. There are 13 residues in the CDR3. The germline V gene encodes CDR1 MDHEN and CDR2 SYDVKM. V trimming: 6 bases; J trimming: 6 bases; junction bases outside the gene matches: 5. The CDR3 loop is CASRLSGTNEQFF. For the CDR3, the DNA is TGTGCCAGCAGGCTGAGCGGGACCAATGAGCAGTTCTTC. The full variable domain, completed using reference TRBV28 and TRBJ2-1, is DVKVTQSSRYLVKRTGEKVFLECVQDMDHENMFWYRQDPGLGLRLIYFSYDVKMKEKGDIPEGYSVSREKKERFSLILESASTNQTSMYLCASRLSGTNEQFFGPGTRLTVL.

The chain links TRBV28 to TRBJ2-5; D is unclear. Germline values: CDR1 MDHEN, CDR2 SYDVKM. This CDR3 is 12 amino acids long. Trimming took 6 bases from V and 3 from J, leaving 8 bases between them. The CDR3 reads CASRTNKETQYF. In DNA, the CDR3 is TGTGCCAGCAGGACAAACAAAGAGACCCAGTACTTC. Full variable domain (missing parts from reference TRBV28 and TRBJ2-5): DVKVTQSSRYLVKRTGEKVFLECVQDMDHENMFWYRQDPGLGLRLIYFSYDVKMKEKGDIPEGYSVSREKKERFSLILESASTNQTSMYLCASRTNKETQYFGPGTRLLVL.